The sequence of this TCR beta chain was determined in a study of PD-1 blockade in classical Hodgkin lymphoma. TCRdb's copy holds only in-frame clones and misses some; the assay was immunoSEQ multiplex PCR. The table includes about 17,000 clones, roughly 65% detected once. As for this clone: Antigen unknown.

This sample's time point: cycle 4 day 1 (C4D1), after less than 7 weeks of nivolumab. Relapses following autologous stem cell transplantation were seen in all patients, with brentuximab vedotin exposure varying. The study purified CD4+ T cells from thawed PBMCs using magnetic negative selection. The study's findings and limits: Reports described newly diagnosed patients as having lower baseline TCR diversity than healthy donors. Compared with baseline, CD4+ but not CD8+ TCR diversity had risen significantly by C4D1. Anyone who began nivolumab under 1 year after ASCT was excluded.

Germline CDR1 reads SEHNR; CDR2 reads FQNEAQ (reference sequence). Germline trimming cut 6 bases from V and 9 bases from J; bases unmatched to any gene: 5. This CDR3 has 13 residues. The sequenced sample was CD4+ T cells from blood, obtained before the fourth cycle of nivolumab. V gene TRBV7-9 combines with J gene TRBJ2-1; 10 positions agree with TRBD2. The sequence was obtained from a human donor with classical Hodgkin lymphoma. In DNA, the CDR3 is TGTGCCAGCAGGGGAGCGGGGGGGAGTGAGCAGTTCTTC. Amino acid sequence: CASRGAGGSEQFF.